This T cell receptor (beta chain) was recovered during a study of T-cell memory formation after mild COVID-19. Study summary: TCR clusters mostly belonged to single donors. Overall study findings and caveats: Prior to infection, memory already included some responding clones, suggesting cross-reactive memory joined. Among clones peaking at day 37 in the second wave, SARS-CoV-2 specificity remained unconfirmed.

This clonotype has more than one count but fewer than ten. Its specificity is not known. Germline assignment: CDR1 MNHNY and CDR2 SVGAGI (reference sequence). Between the trimmed V and J ends, which lost 8 bases and 4 bases, there was a span of 6 bases. The CDR3 runs 11 residues. Constant-segment primers were used for 5'RACE, and the resulting TCR alpha and TCR beta cDNA libraries carried sample barcodes and UMIs. TCRdb independently ran MiXCR on the 5' RACE reads; one entry per CDR3 protein. The sample lists 65,000 to 90,000 distinct CDR3 sequences; 9.5% to 15% were seen once. The sequenced sample was PBMCs or a T cell subset sorted from them (not recorded which). The origin of this receptor is a man aged 18 to 35 who had mild COVID-19 (a few samples of this study predate the infection). Cell type and time point are not known. The chain links TRBV6-6 to TRBJ2-1; D gene ambiguous. DNA for the CDR3: TGTGCCAGCTGTCTTTACAATGAGCAGTTCTTC. It is translated as CASCLYNEQFF.